A single sample is the source of the 11 T cell receptor beta chains below, sequenced in a study of T cell responses to AZD1222 COVID-19 vaccine. Sequenced by immunoSEQ multiplex PCR; TCRdb stores in-frame clones only, minus some. The sample lists under 140,000 clones; about four fifths were seen once. Sequenced here: peripheral blood, sampled on day 0 of AZD1222 vaccination. The receptors were sampled from an adult in good health.

This chain uses TRBV6-5 with TRBJ1-1; 7 bases are shared with TRBD1. V lost 0 bases, J lost 4 bases, and 5 bases stayed unmatched. The V gene's germline CDR1 is MNHEY and CDR2 SVGAGI. The CDR3 runs 15 residues. Here the CDR3 DNA reads TGTGCCAGCAGTTACTCGTTTCACAGGGGCACTGAAGCTTTCTTT. Translation gives CASSYSFHRGTEAFF.

The V and J genes are TRBV7-2 and TRBJ1-3; D ambiguous. The germline CDR1 and CDR2 sequences are SGHTA and FQGNSA. The CDR3 has 16 residues. V was pared by 7 bases and J by 4 bases, with 20 bases between. In nucleotides, the CDR3 is TGTGCCAGCACCCCACGGAGAGGTCTTGCGGGAAACACCATATATTTT. It codes for CASTPRRGLAGNTIYF. Full variable domain (remainder filled in from reference TRBV7-2 and TRBJ1-3): GAGVSQSPSNKVTEKGKDVELRCDPISGHTALYWYRQSLGQGLEFLIYFQGNSAPDKSGLPSDRFSAERTGGSVSTLTIQRTQQEDSAVYLCASTPRRGLAGNTIYFGEGSWLTVV.

The chain has TRBV4-1 and TRBJ1-1, with D maybe TRBD1 (6 bases). The CDR3 totals 13 residues. Trimming took off 3 bases at V and 11 bases at J, with 16 bases between the two ends. Germline CDR1 reads MGHRA; CDR2 reads YSYEKL. The CDR3 protein is CASSHGGTPAAFF. The CDR3 nucleotides are TGCGCCAGCAGCCACGGAGGGACACCCGCCGCTTTCTTT.

For the CDR3, the DNA is TGTGCCAGTAGTACCCGTCGGAGGAACAATCAGCCCCAGCATTTT. Translating gives CASSTRRRNNQPQHF. The chain uses TRBV19 and TRBJ1-5, with no clear D. Germline CDR1 LNHDA, CDR2 SQIVND (reference sequence). V was clipped by 4 bases and J by 3 bases, with 13 bases between them. The CDR3 loop spans 15 amino acids.

This sequence joins TRBV19 and TRBJ2-5; the D is unclear. The CDR3 spans 15 residues. The ends were cut back, 3 bases at V and 1 base at J, with 12 bases in the middle. Germline V CDR1 and CDR2: LNHDA, SQIVND (reference sequence). The CDR3 DNA reads as TGTGCCAGTAGTATTGGTGGGGTAATCCAAGAGACCCAGTACTTC. Its translation is CASSIGGVIQETQYF.

V gene TRBV7-6 combines with J gene TRBJ1-1; D possibly corresponds to TRBD1 (5 bases). Trimming cost V 2 bases and J 3 bases, with 7 bases left between them. From germline, CDR1 is SGHVS and CDR2 FNYEAQ. The CDR3 loop spans 13 amino acids. The CDR3 protein is CASSLSRDTEAFF. CDR3 DNA sequence: TGTGCCAGCAGCTTAAGCAGGGACACTGAAGCTTTCTTT. Full variable domain (outside the CDR3, taken from reference TRBV7-6 and TRBJ1-1): GAGVSQSPRYKVTKRGQDVALRCDPISGHVSLYWYRQALGQGPEFLTYFNYEAQQDKSGLPNDRFSAERPEGSISTLTIQRTEQRDSAMYRCASSLSRDTEAFFGQGTRLTVV.

The chain recombines TRBV5-5 with TRBJ1-1; no firm D call. The CDR3 is 14 residues long. Trimming shortened V by 4 bases and J by 1 base, and 11 bases separated the two germline ends. Germline V gene sequence: CDR1 SGHKS, CDR2 YYEKEE (reference sequence). CDR3 residues: CASSPLLTNTEAFF. In nucleotides, the CDR3 is TGTGCCAGCAGCCCCTTACTAACGAACACTGAAGCTTTCTTT.

The chain joins TRBV11-2 to TRBJ1-4, with D possibly TRBD1 on 6 matching bases. The germline V and J ends were trimmed by 2 bases and 8 bases, with 12 bases remaining between them. Germline assignment: CDR1 SGHAT and CDR2 FQNNGV. The CDR3 totals 14 residues. The CDR3 sequence is CASSLQGLGEKLFF. The CDR3 nucleotides are TGTGCCAGCAGCTTACAGGGGCTTGGGGAAAAACTGTTTTTT. Full variable domain (rest looked up from reference TRBV11-2 and TRBJ1-4): EAGVAQSPRYKIIEKRQSVAFWCNPISGHATLYWYQQILGQGPKLLIQFQNNGVVDDSQLPKDRFSAERLKGVDSTLKIQPAKLEDSAVYLCASSLQGLGEKLFFGSGTQLSVL.

This chain uses TRBV29-1 with TRBJ2-1, with D possibly matching TRBD2 (6 bases). V was clipped by 3 bases and J by 0 bases, with 15 bases between them. The germline V gene encodes CDR1 SQVTM and CDR2 ANQGSEA. This CDR3 spans 16 amino acids. This chain's CDR3 is CSVEEYAGSSYNEQFF. The CDR3 DNA reads TGCAGCGTTGAGGAGTACGCGGGGAGCTCCTACAATGAGCAGTTCTTC.

This clone qualifies as medium-sized. The J gene is TRBJ1-6, the V gene TRBV6-5, with D possibly matching TRBD1 (5 bases). Germline CDR1 MNHEY, CDR2 SVGAGI. CDR3 length: 13 residues. The V gene lost 3 bases and the J gene lost 7 bases, with 7 bases spanning the gap. The CDR3 loop reads CASSYGDNSPLHF. The CDR3 bases are TGTGCCAGCAGTTATGGGGACAATTCACCCCTCCACTTT.

This chain's CDR3 is CATTGQAYEQYF. CDR3 nucleotides: TGTGCCACCACAGGACAGGCCTACGAGCAGTACTTC. V and J are TRBV10-3 and TRBJ2-7, with 7 bases fitting TRBD1. The junction had 5 bases not matched to a gene; V was cut back by 10 bases and J by 2 bases. CDR3 length: 12 amino acids. CDR1 and CDR2 from the germline V gene are ENHRY and SYGVKD.